One sample yielded the 26 T cell receptor beta chains listed below, sequenced in a study of T cells expressing NK-cell markers. TCRdb reprocessed the 5' RACE reads, with one entry per CDR3 protein and no DNA. This sample lists approximately 150,000 distinct CDR3 sequences; its ten largest clones have around 18%. The sequenced sample consisted of blood T cells: a sorted CD56 or NKG2C T cell subset, CD4+ or CD8+ T cells, or bulk PBMC T cells (not recorded which). All receptors come from a woman between 18 and 75 years old in good health.

The chain uses TRBV10-3 and TRBJ2-3. The CDR3 has 15 residues. In germline, CDR1 is ENHRY, CDR2 SYGVKD. This chain's CDR3 is CAISEGKDLTDTQYF.

This chain connects TRBV30 to TRBJ2-3; TCRdb lists TRBD2, though no DNA is available to test this call. CDR1 and CDR2 from the germline V gene are GTSNPN and SVGIG (reference sequence). The length of the CDR3 is 12 residues. CDR3 sequence: CAWSESRDTQYF.

V usage is TRBV7-9 and J usage is TRBJ2-7; checking the TCRdb D call of TRBD1 is not possible without DNA. Germline V gene data show CDR1 as SEHNR and CDR2 as FQNEAQ (reference sequence). The CDR3 has 14 residues. The CDR3 reads CASSGPGPQGEQYF. Supplemented by reference TRBV7-9 and TRBJ2-7, the full variable domain reads DTGVSQNPRHKITKRGQNVTFRCDPISEHNRLYWYRQTLGQGPEFLTYFQNEAQLEKSRLLSDRFSAERPKGSFSTLEIQRTEQGDSAMYLCASSGPGPQGEQYFGPGTRLTVT.

CDR3 amino acids: CSASLAYEQYF. This rearrangement joins TRBV20-1 to TRBJ2-7. This CDR3 spans 11 amino acids. CDR1 and CDR2 (germline): DFQATT, SNEGSKA (reference sequence).

This rearrangement joins TRBV19 to TRBJ1-4; TCRdb indicates TRBD1, and absent DNA this call remains unverified. Germline loops: CDR1 LNHDA, CDR2 SQIVND (reference sequence). The CDR3 sequence is 16 residues long. This chain's CDR3 is CASSKNRQGRGEKLFF.

The chain employs TRBV12-3 or TRBV12-4 and TRBJ2-7. The CDR3 extends over 16 amino acids. Here the CDR3 reads CASSRELRAVLGSQYF.

The rearrangement joins TRBV11-2 to TRBJ2-5; absent DNA, TCRdb's TRBD1 call cannot be checked. CDR1 SGHAT and CDR2 FQNNGV come from the germline V gene. The CDR3 runs 17 residues. The CDR3: CASSRRVTGLGQETQYF. The variable domain in full, completed from reference TRBV11-2 and TRBJ2-5, reads EAGVAQSPRYKIIEKRQSVAFWCNPISGHATLYWYQQILGQGPKLLIQFQNNGVVDDSQLPKDRFSAERLKGVDSTLKIQPAKLEDSAVYLCASSRRVTGLGQETQYFGPGTRLLVL.

V gene TRBV15 combines with J gene TRBJ2-3. The CDR3 extends over 12 amino acids. CDR1 is LNHNV, CDR2 YYDKDF, per germline (reference sequence). CDR3 sequence reads: CATSRLQDTQYF. The whole variable domain, filled in from reference TRBV15 and TRBJ2-3, reads DAMVIQNPRYQVTQFGKPVTLSCSQTLNHNVMYWYQQKSSQAPKLLFHYYDKDFNNEADTPDNFQSRRPNTSFCFLDIRSPGLGDTAMYLCATSRLQDTQYFGPGTRLTVL.

This chain's CDR3 is CASSVEGTDTQYF. This chain uses TRBV9 with TRBJ2-3. Per germline, CDR1 SGDLS and CDR2 YYNGEE. This CDR3 has 13 residues.

The chain recombines TRBV29-1 with TRBJ2-3; as DNA is missing, the TRBD2 call by TCRdb cannot be tested. The CDR3 totals 15 residues. The germline V gene has CDR1 SQVTM and CDR2 ANQGSEA. CDR3 residues: CSVLGGRASTDTQYF.

J is TRBJ1-2 and V is TRBV12-3 or TRBV12-4; with no DNA, the TCRdb D assignment of TRBD1 cannot be verified. This CDR3 comprises 13 residues. CDR3 protein: CASTPIEGFGYTF.

The V and J genes are TRBV24-1 and TRBJ1-2; TCRdb indicates TRBD1, and absent DNA this call remains unverified. The germline CDR1 and CDR2 sequences are KGHDR and SFDVKD. This CDR3 is built from 12 residues. This chain's CDR3 is CATSATGYGYTF.

The V and J genes are TRBV18 and TRBJ1-1. Germline loops: CDR1 KGHSH, CDR2 LQKENI. The CDR3 consists of 13 residues. CDR3 loop: CASSPSIGTEAFF.

This chain connects TRBV28 to TRBJ2-7; TCRdb's assignment of TRBD2 cannot be checked, as there is no DNA. Germline V gives CDR1 MDHEN, CDR2 SYDVKM. The CDR3 covers 19 residues. The chain's CDR3 is CASSLYYQGTSAPNYEQYF. Full variable domain (outside the CDR3, taken from reference TRBV28 and TRBJ2-7): DVKVTQSSRYLVKRTGEKVFLECVQDMDHENMFWYRQDPGLGLRLIYFSYDVKMKEKGDIPEGYSVSREKKERFSLILESASTNQTSMYLCASSLYYQGTSAPNYEQYFGPGTRLTVT.

V and J are TRBV10-3 and TRBJ2-1; without DNA, the TCRdb call of TRBD2 cannot be checked. Germline CDR1 ENHRY, CDR2 SYGVKD. This CDR3 contains 19 residues. The CDR3 sequence: CAISAILAGGPMGLNEQFF.

CDR3 residues: CAWSQRVRGEAFF. The chain is built from TRBV30 and TRBJ1-1; there is no DNA to check the TCRdb D call of TRBD1. This CDR3 contains 13 residues. Germline CDR1 and CDR2: GTSNPN and SVGIG (reference sequence).

The chain carries TRBV15 and TRBJ2-3; TCRdb designates TRBD1, a call that cannot be tested without DNA. This CDR3 is built from 15 residues. Germline assignment: CDR1 LNHNV and CDR2 YYDKDF (reference sequence). This chain's CDR3 is CATSTRDRGTDTQYF.

The chain recombines TRBV7-9 with TRBJ2-2; checking the TCRdb D call of TRBD1 is not possible without DNA. Germline V CDR1 and CDR2: SEHNR, FQNEAQ (reference sequence). The CDR3 consists of 17 residues. This CDR3 is CASSFFRVGANTGELFF.

The V gene is TRBV3-1, the J gene TRBJ2-5; TCRdb gives TRBD2 as the D gene, but with no DNA this cannot be confirmed. This CDR3 is 14 amino acids long. CDR1 and CDR2 from the germline V gene are LGHDT and YNNKEL (reference sequence). CDR3 residues: CASRDSGGAETQYF.

This chain connects TRBV12-5 to TRBJ2-3; TCRdb gives TRBD1 as the D gene, but with no DNA this cannot be confirmed. CDR1 and CDR2 (germline): LGHNT, FRNRAP. CDR3 length: 18 amino acids. The CDR3 sequence is CASGLARGLGARTDTQYF.

The genes are TRBV5-1 and TRBJ2-3; TCRdb reports TRBD1, a call that lacks DNA to check it against. From germline, CDR1 is SGHRS and CDR2 YFSETQ. The CDR3 has 14 amino acids. CDR3 amino acids: CASRSGQVTDTQYF.

The J gene is TRBJ1-2, the V gene TRBV20-1. The CDR3 is made up of 13 amino acids. The V gene's germline CDR1 is DFQATT and CDR2 SNEGSKA (reference sequence). CDR3 residues: CSARDVGFYGYTF.

CDR3 in amino acids: CSARSGGRETQYF. The gene calls are TRBV20-1 and TRBJ2-5; the TCRdb D gene call, TRBD2, has no DNA to confirm it. The CDR3 is 13 amino acids. The germline CDR1 and CDR2 sequences are DFQATT and SNEGSKA (reference sequence).

The chain joins TRBV29-1 to TRBJ1-6; there is no DNA to check the TCRdb D call of TRBD1. CDR1 and CDR2 (germline): SQVTM, ANQGSEA. This CDR3 has 13 residues. CDR3 loop: CSVLQDRSSPLHF.

The chain has TRBV27 and TRBJ2-5; TCRdb reports TRBD1, a call that lacks DNA to check it against. Per the germline V gene, CDR1 is MNHEY and CDR2 is SMNVEV (reference sequence). The CDR3 extends over 15 amino acids. The CDR3 region is CASSLSGGGRGTQYF.

The chain couples TRBV4-1 to TRBJ1-5; no DNA is available, so the TRBD1 call from TCRdb remains unchecked. From germline, CDR1 is MGHRA and CDR2 YSYEKL. This CDR3 has 15 amino acids. The CDR3 sequence is CASSHRDRGGQPQHF.